Listed below are T cell receptor beta chains from one sample, sequenced in a study of cytomegalovirus exposure and HLA in healthy donors. Sequenced by immunoSEQ multiplex PCR; TCRdb stores in-frame clones only, minus some. Of roughly 130,000 clones listed, 80% to 90% are singletons. Source material: PBMCs. These receptors originate from a woman aged 25 to 45 in good health and CMV-seropositive. Both conserved end residues are part of each CDR3. D genes are given only for firm matches. Clone size is not always given. Where it is, it says once, few, many or a class for expanded clones.

clone_size: NA; j_call: TRBJ1-3; d_call: NA; v_call: TRBV2; cdr3_aa: CASSEGQGNTIYF; cdr3_nt: TGTGCCAGCAGTGAAGGCCAGGGAAACACCATATATTTT
clone_size: NA; j_call: TRBJ1-2; d_call: NA; v_call: TRBV28; cdr3_aa: CASSLGGSEAGYTF; cdr3_nt: TGTGCCAGCAGTTTAGGCGGGTCCGAGGCTGGCTACACCTTC
clone_size: NA; j_call: TRBJ1-5; d_call: NA; v_call: TRBV7-8; cdr3_aa: CASSSLVSTSNQPQHF; cdr3_nt: TGTGCCAGCAGCTCGCTTGTGAGCACCAGCAATCAGCCCCAGCATTTT
clone_size: NA; j_call: TRBJ2-1; d_call: TRBD2; v_call: TRBV5-1; cdr3_aa: CASSLRFAGVGNEQFF; cdr3_nt: TGCGCCAGCAGCTTAAGGTTCGCGGGGGTAGGCAATGAGCAGTTCTTC
clone_size: NA; j_call: TRBJ2-7; d_call: NA; v_call: TRBV5-6; cdr3_aa: CASSSLAVGWEYEQYF; cdr3_nt: TGTGCCAGCAGCTCTTTAGCGGTAGGCTGGGAATACGAGCAGTACTTC
clone_size: NA; j_call: TRBJ2-5; d_call: NA; v_call: TRBV5-6; cdr3_aa: CASSLGVESRGETQYF; cdr3_nt: TGTGCCAGCAGCTTGGGAGTAGAGAGCCGTGGAGAGACCCAGTACTTC
clone_size: NA; j_call: TRBJ2-3; d_call: TRBD2; v_call: TRBV9; cdr3_aa: CASSAWTSGSSDTQYF; cdr3_nt: TGTGCCAGCAGCGCCTGGACTAGCGGGAGTTCAGATACGCAGTATTTT
clone_size: NA; j_call: TRBJ2-7; d_call: NA; v_call: TRBV19; cdr3_aa: CASSPALGASYEQYF; cdr3_nt: TGTGCCAGTAGTCCCGCCCTTGGGGCTTCCTACGAGCAGTACTTC
clone_size: once; j_call: TRBJ2-7; d_call: TRBD1; v_call: TRBV7-8; cdr3_aa: CASSLDRAGGSYEQYF; cdr3_nt: TGTGCCAGCAGCTTAGATAGGGCAGGGGGCTCCTACGAGCAGTACTTC
clone_size: NA; j_call: TRBJ2-1; d_call: NA; v_call: TRBV5-6; cdr3_aa: CASSLEPDSSYNEQFF; cdr3_nt: TGTGCCAGCAGCTTGGAGCCTGACAGCTCCTACAATGAGCAGTTCTTC
clone_size: NA; j_call: TRBJ2-1; d_call: NA; v_call: TRBV28; cdr3_aa: CASRGLSGGDEQFF; cdr3_nt: TGTGCCAGCAGGGGTCTTTCCGGCGGCGATGAGCAGTTCTTC
clone_size: NA; j_call: TRBJ1-5; d_call: NA; v_call: TRBV5-1; cdr3_aa: CASSPSGNQPQHF; cdr3_nt: TGCGCCAGCAGCCCCTCAGGTAATCAGCCCCAGCATTTT
clone_size: once; j_call: TRBJ2-1; d_call: TRBD2; v_call: TRBV9; cdr3_aa: CASSESGLGGEQFF; cdr3_nt: TGTGCCAGCTCCGAGTCGGGACTAGGAGGTGAGCAGTTCTTC
clone_size: NA; j_call: TRBJ1-2; d_call: NA; v_call: TRBV2; cdr3_aa: CASSGTPNYGYTF; cdr3_nt: TGTGCCAGCAGCGGGACTCCTAACTATGGCTACACCTTC
clone_size: NA; j_call: TRBJ1-5; d_call: NA; v_call: TRBV7-2; cdr3_aa: CASSLAIARDSNQPQHF; cdr3_nt: TGTGCCAGCAGCCTAGCAATCGCCAGGGATAGCAATCAGCCCCAGCATTTT
clone_size: NA; j_call: TRBJ2-4; d_call: TRBD2; v_call: TRBV5-1; cdr3_aa: CASSPGEGGPPIQYF; cdr3_nt: TGCGCCAGCAGTCCGGGGGAGGGAGGCCCCCCCATTCAGTACTTC
clone_size: NA; j_call: TRBJ1-1; d_call: NA; v_call: TRBV6-1; cdr3_aa: CASSGGPRREVEAFF; cdr3_nt: TGTGCCAGCAGTGGAGGACCCCGCAGGGAGGTTGAAGCTTTCTTT
clone_size: NA; j_call: TRBJ1-5; d_call: NA; v_call: TRBV5-1; cdr3_aa: CASSLVGLEPQHF; cdr3_nt: TGCGCCAGCAGCTTGGTCGGGTTGGAGCCCCAGCATTTT
clone_size: NA; j_call: TRBJ2-7; d_call: TRBD2; v_call: TRBV28; cdr3_aa: CASISGRAGYEQYF; cdr3_nt: TGTGCCAGCATTAGCGGGAGGGCCGGGTACGAGCAGTACTTC
clone_size: NA; j_call: TRBJ1-6; d_call: NA; v_call: TRBV13; cdr3_aa: CASSLTGSSYNSPLHF; cdr3_nt: TGTGCCAGCAGCTTAACCGGGAGCTCCTATAATTCACCCCTCCACTTT
clone_size: NA; j_call: TRBJ2-7; d_call: TRBD1; v_call: TRBV28; cdr3_aa: CASRRGQGFLEQYF; cdr3_nt: TGTGCCAGCAGGAGGGGACAGGGTTTTCTCGAGCAGTACTTC
clone_size: once; j_call: TRBJ1-4; d_call: NA; v_call: TRBV2; cdr3_aa: CASTGADEKLFF; cdr3_nt: TGTGCCAGCACTGGGGCGGATGAAAAACTGTTTTTT
clone_size: NA; j_call: TRBJ2-5; d_call: TRBD2; v_call: TRBV28; cdr3_aa: CASSLLAAQETQYF; cdr3_nt: TGTGCCAGCAGTTTACTAGCGGCTCAAGAGACCCAGTACTTC
clone_size: NA; j_call: TRBJ1-5; d_call: TRBD1; v_call: TRBV6-1; cdr3_aa: CASSRTGYSNQPQHF; cdr3_nt: TGTGCCAGCAGCCGGACAGGGTATAGCAATCAGCCCCAGCATTTT
clone_size: NA; j_call: TRBJ2-1; d_call: NA; v_call: TRBV9; cdr3_aa: CASSVESGSYNEQFF; cdr3_nt: TGTGCCAGCAGCGTAGAGAGCGGCTCCTACAATGAGCAGTTCTTC
clone_size: NA; j_call: TRBJ1-5; d_call: NA; v_call: TRBV4-2; cdr3_aa: CASSQGSYGNQPQHF; cdr3_nt: TGTGCCAGCAGCCAAGGAAGCTACGGCAATCAGCCCCAGCATTTT
clone_size: NA; j_call: TRBJ1-4; d_call: TRBD1; v_call: TRBV5-6; cdr3_aa: CASSLKGQGEKLFF; cdr3_nt: TGTGCCAGCAGCTTGAAGGGACAGGGTGAAAAACTGTTTTTT
clone_size: NA; j_call: TRBJ1-1; d_call: TRBD1; v_call: TRBV5-4; cdr3_aa: CASSQDRVTEAFF; cdr3_nt: TGTGCCAGCAGCCAGGACAGGGTCACTGAAGCTTTCTTT
clone_size: NA; j_call: TRBJ2-3; d_call: TRBD2; v_call: TRBV10-3; cdr3_aa: CAISESLRAGVDTQYF; cdr3_nt: TGTGCCATCAGTGAGTCGCTTCGTGCGGGGGTTGATACGCAGTATTTT
clone_size: few; j_call: TRBJ2-1; d_call: TRBD2; v_call: TRBV5-4; cdr3_aa: CASSFALSGGAHNEQFF; cdr3_nt: TGTGCCAGCAGTTTTGCCCTTAGCGGGGGGGCCCACAATGAGCAGTTCTTC
clone_size: NA; j_call: TRBJ2-5; d_call: TRBD1; v_call: TRBV18; cdr3_aa: CASSPPGTEQETQYF; cdr3_nt: TGTGCCAGCTCACCACCAGGGACAGAACAAGAGACCCAGTACTTC
clone_size: NA; j_call: TRBJ2-5; d_call: NA; v_call: TRBV5-1; cdr3_aa: CASSSYRGIQYF; cdr3_nt: TGCGCCAGCAGCTCGTATAGGGGGATCCAGTACTTC
clone_size: NA; j_call: TRBJ2-7; d_call: TRBD1; v_call: TRBV15; cdr3_aa: CATSRDGTVPSHEQYF; cdr3_nt: TGTGCCACCAGCAGAGACGGGACAGTACCTTCCCACGAGCAGTACTTC
clone_size: NA; j_call: TRBJ1-1; d_call: NA; v_call: TRBV7-9; cdr3_aa: CASSPGTEAFF; cdr3_nt: TGTGCCAGCAGCCCGGGAACTGAAGCTTTCTTT
clone_size: NA; j_call: TRBJ2-3; d_call: TRBD2; v_call: TRBV29-1; cdr3_aa: CSVEGLMLAGGWDTQYF; cdr3_nt: TGCAGCGTTGAAGGATTGATGCTAGCGGGGGGGTGGGATACGCAGTATTTT
clone_size: NA; j_call: TRBJ2-7; d_call: NA; v_call: TRBV29-1; cdr3_aa: CSVARASYEQYF; cdr3_nt: TGCAGCGTTGCCAGGGCCTCCTACGAGCAGTACTTC
clone_size: NA; j_call: TRBJ2-7; d_call: TRBD1; v_call: TRBV27; cdr3_aa: CASSSWGTDYEQYF; cdr3_nt: TGTGCCAGCAGCTCGTGGGGGACAGACTACGAGCAGTACTTC
clone_size: NA; j_call: TRBJ2-2; d_call: TRBD2; v_call: TRBV7-2; cdr3_aa: CASSFTSGSVIGELFF; cdr3_nt: TGTGCCAGCAGCTTTACTAGCGGGAGTGTTATCGGGGAGCTGTTTTTT
clone_size: NA; j_call: TRBJ1-4; d_call: TRBD1; v_call: TRBV6-6; cdr3_aa: CATLWDRLVFF; cdr3_nt: TGTGCCACCCTCTGGGACAGGCTTGTGTTTTTT
clone_size: NA; j_call: TRBJ2-7; d_call: NA; v_call: TRBV6-5; cdr3_aa: CASSYGQVSSYEQYF; cdr3_nt: TGTGCCAGCAGTTACGGACAAGTGAGCTCCTACGAGCAGTACTTC
clone_size: NA; j_call: TRBJ2-7; d_call: TRBD2; v_call: TRBV4-1; cdr3_aa: CASSQDYYPGTSIGGEQYF; cdr3_nt: TGCGCCAGCAGCCAAGATTACTACCCCGGGACTAGTATAGGGGGCGAGCAGTACTTC
clone_size: NA; j_call: TRBJ1-2; d_call: NA; v_call: TRBV2; cdr3_aa: CASRDSGGYTF; cdr3_nt: TGTGCCAGCAGGGACTCGGGGGGCTACACCTTC
clone_size: NA; j_call: TRBJ2-1; d_call: TRBD2; v_call: TRBV28; cdr3_aa: CASSLPGGTYNEQFF; cdr3_nt: TGTGCCAGCAGTTTACCGGGGGGGACCTACAATGAGCAGTTCTTC
clone_size: once; j_call: TRBJ2-1; d_call: TRBD2; v_call: TRBV5-1; cdr3_aa: CASSLASGAQFF; cdr3_nt: TGCGCCAGCAGCTTGGCTAGCGGAGCCCAGTTCTTC
clone_size: NA; j_call: TRBJ1-4; d_call: NA; v_call: TRBV5-1; cdr3_aa: CASSSGGSGNEKLFF; cdr3_nt: TGCGCCAGCAGCTCGGGGGGGAGCGGTAATGAAAAACTGTTTTTT
clone_size: NA; j_call: TRBJ1-2; d_call: NA; v_call: TRBV2; cdr3_aa: CASDSQGHFYGYTF; cdr3_nt: TGTGCCAGCGATTCGCAGGGCCATTTCTATGGCTACACCTTC
clone_size: NA; j_call: TRBJ1-3; d_call: NA; v_call: TRBV21-1; cdr3_aa: CASSPPTGGEKGNTIYF; cdr3_nt: TGTGCCAGCAGCCCTCCTACAGGGGGGGAAAAGGGAAACACCATATATTTT